The source of this T cell receptor (beta chain) is a study of shared clonotypes between healthy human individuals (dated by TCRdb to 2018 to 2020). Turning to the overall study: A few men and two women, aged 18 to 49 years, made up the cohort. Per donor, leukapheresis produced somewhere between about 0.94 and 9 billion PBMCs. To increase sequencing depth and limit assay-specific biases, TCR repertoire library preparation and sequencing were carried out by different laboratories using diverse techniques. For each donor, CD4 naive and CD4 memory were each given three plates, CD8 naive was given two plates, and CD8 memory was given one plate. The study deeply sequenced blood TCR repertoires of five healthy adults to estimate repertoire size and the extent of clonotype sharing between individuals.

The CDR3 sequence holds 12 residues, the cysteine and phenylalanine included. Of the read, only the CDR3 DNA is kept; its 36 bases are in frame from base 1. CDR1 and CDR2, per the germline V gene, are MNHNS and SASEGT. Relative to germline, V is 11 bases shorter and J is 4 bases shorter, with 14 bases between their ends. Using the deep immunoSEQ assay, multiplex PCR amplified TCR CDR3 regions from genomic DNA. Genomic DNA extracted from each cell subset was distributed evenly over all wells of several immunoSEQ 96-well plates, and each plate served as one replicate. Each replicate PCR for sorted subsets received roughly 0.2 ug genomic DNA, equal to 30,000 or so T cell genomes. The purified libraries were quantified using a Qubit 3.0 fluorometer, sized with a Bioanalyzer 2100, and then quantified again using the KAPA Library Quantification kit. A separate single-read 150-cycle Illumina NextSeq 550 flow cell was used to sequence each immunoSEQ 96-well plate. Per the authors' processing: The immunoSEQ output contained only junctional sequences without quality scores, so filtering could not match that applied to full-length reads. To assign V/J genes and CDR3, sequences were annotated using PyIR, a Python wrapper for IgBLAST v1.9, with IMGT germline references. Reads were removed for weak V/J assignments (E-value above 1e-6), missing CDR3, stop codons, out-of-frame junctions, or ambiguous translated residues. V3J clonotypes were defined as sequences sharing the same inferred V gene, J gene, and CDR3 amino acid sequence. To compute the percentage overlap between repertoires, the number of shared unique clonotypes was divided by the size of the smaller repertoire. Richness of each repertoire was evaluated using RTK rarefaction, the Chao1 estimator, and Recon v2.1 estimates of unobserved clonotypes. For all TCRbeta clonotypes obtained by the gDNA method from several donors, generation probabilities were computed with OLGA. Entries here come from immuneACCESS through TCRdb and include only in-frame sequences with V and J called. Some clones fail to appear in such tables; in the studies checked, an unresolved V gene covers under half of the shortfall, and the cause of the remainder is unknown. The D gene and trimming were derived from the DNA, and the V and J assignments and clone size from that table. The table for this sample lists some 660,000 clones; 55% to 85% of them were counted only once. The ten biggest clones cover around 1.8% of the sample.

Study-level results and caveats: Higher generation probabilities were observed for clonotypes shared by all four sorted-subset donors than for non-shared clonotypes. Incomplete sequencing was indicated by rarefaction of sorted-subset datasets, despite the large sequencing depth. Based on pairwise subsampling, the degree of clonotype sharing among donors was expected to be affected by sequencing depth. Sampling was restricted to blood, and TCR repertoires in tissue are likely to differ from TCR repertoires in blood. Sharing across a few donors was observed for about 5% of naive CD4, less than 4% of naive CD8, roughly 2.3% of memory CD4, and about 0.4% of memory CD8 clonotypes. Larger estimated clonotype richness was generally found for naive subsets than for memory subsets. Because the study included only a small number of donors, the genetic and exposure-history diversity represented was limited.

This clone was seen a few times. Its antigen is unknown. Base qualities are not at hand, and no much larger clone is one base apart. Healthy HIV-negative adults with no recently reported acute infections or vaccinations were included as donors. All donors were Caucasian adults living in Nashville, Tennessee, USA. CD4+ T cells were enriched by magnetic negative selection, after which naive cells were positively selected on CD45RA and the negative fraction was taken as the memory subset. Blood was collected by leukapheresis, and PBMCs were isolated by Ficoll-Histopaque density gradient centrifugation and then cryopreserved in liquid nitrogen vapor phase. Analytical flow cytometry was used to check the purity and quantity of each magnetically sorted T cell population. Genomic DNA was isolated from each sorted fraction and quantified by UV absorbance on a Nanodrop 2000c.

The rearranged segments are TRBV6-1 and TRBJ1-2; no D gene can be assigned with confidence. This receptor was taken from a woman aged 30 to 39 in good health. Sequenced material: memory CD4+ T cells sorted from blood. In the paper's terms, the cell subset or site label means: CD45RA-negative fraction. The sequence in DNA is TGTGCCGGATCAACAGATTTCTATGGCTACACCTTC. Its amino acids are CAGSTDFYGYTF.